This TCR beta chain is from a study of T cell responses to AZD1222 COVID-19 vaccine. Generated by immunoSEQ multiplex PCR, the TCRdb table keeps only in-frame clones and is missing some. The profile shows 100,000 to 150,000 clones, approximately 88% of them singletons. This CDR3 spans 16 amino acids. V trimming: 4 bases; J trimming: 3 bases; junction bases outside the gene matches: 9. Germline lookup yields CDR1 SGDLS and CDR2 YYNGEE. Whole-study results and caveats: Among AZD1222 vaccinees, only 5 to 7 were seropositive at baseline.

A note on this clone: The antigen is not known.

The TCR comes from an adult in good health. The sample in question was peripheral blood, obtained on day 0 of AZD1222 vaccination. The chain carries TRBV9 and TRBJ2-2; 7 positions agree with TRBD1. CDR3: CASSIGTEADTGELFF. The CDR3 DNA follows: TGTGCCAGCAGCATCGGGACAGAGGCGGACACCGGGGAGCTGTTTTTT. The entire variable domain, with the rest obtained from reference TRBV9 and TRBJ2-2, is as follows: DSGVTQTPKHLITATGQRVTLRCSPRSGDLSVYWYQQSLDQGLQFLIQYYNGEERAKGNILERFSAQQFPDLHSELNLSSLELGDSALYFCASSIGTEADTGELFFGEGSRLTVL.